These 18 T cell receptor beta chains were all obtained from the same sample, sequenced in a study of blood T cell repertoires in COVID-19. Clones were sequenced by immunoSEQ multiplex PCR, and TCRdb holds only the in-frame ones, with some missing. The sample yields under 300,000 clones, 84% seen once. Sequencing was carried out using peripheral blood. These receptors originate from a human donor with COVID-19, enrolled during active disease. The donor label of this sample is uncertain.

This CDR3 reads CASSLSRGLLFNSPLHF. CDR3 DNA sequence: TGTGCCAGCAGTTTATCCAGGGGGCTCCTCTTTAATTCACCCCTCCACTTT. The chain employs TRBV28 and TRBJ1-6, with 8 positions matching TRBD1. The J segment lost 6 bases and the V segment lost 1 base, leaving 8 bases of the junction unmatched. The CDR3 consists of 17 residues. Germline loops: CDR1 MDHEN, CDR2 SYDVKM.

The gene calls are TRBV5-4 and TRBJ1-1; D is perhaps TRBD1 (6 bases). Per the germline V gene, CDR1 is SGHNT and CDR2 is YYREEE (reference sequence). Deletions cut 0 bases from V and 7 bases from J, with 13 bases between. This CDR3 has 14 amino acids. This chain's CDR3 is CASSLESGVGEAFF. The DNA of the CDR3 is TGTGCCAGCAGCTTGGAGTCAGGGGTGGGTGAAGCTTTCTTT.

The chain employs TRBV19 and TRBJ1-1, with D possibly matching TRBD1 (5 bases). The CDR3 contains 16 residues. The V end was cut by 9 bases, the J end by 5 bases, with 25 bases between. Germline assignment: CDR1 LNHDA and CDR2 SQIVND (reference sequence). Here the CDR3 reads CASRHRYPPGKTEAFF. CDR3 DNA sequence: TGTGCCAGCAGACACAGGTATCCACCAGGGAAGACTGAAGCTTTCTTT.

This chain links TRBV10-2 with TRBJ1-3, with 8 bases fitting TRBD1. The ends lost 7 bases at V and 3 bases at J; junction bases unmatched: 5. Germline CDR1 and CDR2: WSHSY and SAAADI. CDR3 length: 14 residues. CDR3 region: CASKQGAGGNTIYF. In DNA, the CDR3 is TGCGCCAGCAAGCAGGGGGCAGGTGGAAACACCATATATTTT.

Written as DNA, the CDR3 is TGTGCCAGCAGCTGGAGAACTATGAACACTGAAGCTTTCTTT. It yields the protein CASSWRTMNTEAFF. The chain couples TRBV5-6 to TRBJ1-1; D unclear. Germline CDR1 SGHDT, CDR2 YYEEEE. Trimming shortened V by 3 bases and J by 0 bases, and 9 bases separated the two germline ends. The CDR3 is 14 amino acids.

CDR3 sequence reads: CASSINRETEAFF. CDR3 DNA sequence: TGTGCCAGTAGTATAAACAGGGAAACTGAAGCTTTCTTT. This rearrangement joins TRBV19 to TRBJ1-1, with a weak D call TRBD1 (6 bases). The CDR3 is 13 residues long. With 2 bases removed from V and 5 bases from J, the gap between germline ends came to 9 bases. Germline-derived CDR1 and CDR2 are LNHDA and SQIVND (reference sequence).

The chain employs TRBV29-1 and TRBJ2-1; TRBD2 agrees at 8 bases. CDR1 and CDR2 (germline): SQVTM, ANQGSEA. This CDR3 is 15 amino acids long. With 1 base clipped from V and 7 bases from J, the junction kept 9 bases outside the gene matches. Written as DNA, the CDR3 is TGCAGCGTTGAAGTTGGGACTAGAGTCTTTAATGAGCAGTTCTTC. Translation: CSVEVGTRVFNEQFF.

The chain employs TRBV5-1 and TRBJ2-3; TRBD2 matches at 8 bases. This CDR3 is 14 amino acids long. V trimming: 5 bases; J trimming: 1 base; junction bases outside the gene matches: 3. Germline V gene data show CDR1 as SGHRS and CDR2 as YFSETQ. CDR3 protein: CASRPTSGTDTQYF. CDR3 DNA sequence: TGCGCCAGCAGACCGACTAGCGGCACAGATACGCAGTATTTT.

This chain connects TRBV28 to TRBJ2-7; 8 bases match TRBD1. The CDR3 loop spans 10 amino acids. Germline V gene sequence: CDR1 MDHEN, CDR2 SYDVKM. The CDR3 region has the DNA TGTGCCAGCAGGTTGGACAGGGAGAAGGTC. Translated, it gives CASRLDREKV.

Note on this clone: Other nucleotide sequences in the sample specify the same CDR3. The rearrangement joins TRBV3-1 (or the pseudogene TRBV3-2) to TRBJ1-2; 7 bases fit TRBD1. The junction had 2 bases not matched to a gene; V was cut back by 4 bases and J by 3 bases. There are 13 residues in the CDR3. The germline V gene encodes CDR1 LGHDT and CDR2 YNNKEL (reference sequence). CDR3 residues: CASSRTGDYGYTF. The CDR3, as DNA: TGTGCCAGCAGCCGCACAGGGGACTATGGCTACACCTTC.

The chain recombines TRBV6-6 with TRBJ2-3, with D possibly being TRBD2 (5 bases). The CDR3 has 14 residues. Trimming left V 6 bases short and J 2 bases short, with 12 bases between. Germline-derived CDR1 and CDR2 are MNHNY and SVGAGI (reference sequence). CDR3 loop: CASRVSGSTDTQYF. CDR3 nucleotides: TGTGCCAGCAGGGTCAGCGGATCCACAGATACGCAGTATTTT.

This clone was detected once. The rearrangement links TRBV3-1 (or the pseudogene TRBV3-2) to TRBJ2-3; TRBD2 aligns across 13 bases. The CDR3 is made up of 20 amino acids. Germline V gene sequence: CDR1 LGHDT, CDR2 YNNKEL (reference sequence). V shed 6 bases and J 3 bases; nucleotides not matched to a gene: 18. The CDR3 nucleotides read TGTGCCAGCAGTCCATTAGGACTAGCGGGAGAGATTGGTAGGACAGATACGCAGTATTTT. Translated: CASSPLGLAGEIGRTDTQYF.

This clone has just one count. The chain is built from TRBV7-2 and TRBJ1-6; no clear D gene. CDR1 SGHTA and CDR2 FQGNSA come from the germline V gene. CDR3 length: 15 amino acids. Trimming stripped 1 base from V and 5 bases from J, with 9 bases between. The CDR3 DNA follows: TGTGCCAGCAGCTTAGTGTCTGAGAATAATTCACCCCTCCACTTT. As protein: CASSLVSENNSPLHF.

This clone was picked up a small number of times. The rearrangement uses TRBV12-3 or TRBV12-4 and TRBJ2-1; a weak D match, TRBD2 (6 bases). V lost 3 bases to trimming and J lost 9 bases, with 12 bases between them. This CDR3 has 13 residues. The CDR3, as DNA: TGTGCCAGCAGTTTTGGGACCGGGGGTGAGCAGTTCTTC. Translating gives CASSFGTGGEQFF.

This clone was recorded a few times. The chain has TRBV27 and TRBJ1-6, with D perhaps matching TRBD1 (5 bases). The CDR3 length is 16 residues. CDR1 and CDR2 from the germline V gene are MNHEY and SMNVEV (reference sequence). The CDR3 loop reads CANPWTGGTYNSPLHF. As DNA, the CDR3 is TGTGCTAATCCTTGGACTGGGGGGACCTATAATTCACCCCTCCACTTT.

The chain couples TRBV6-1 to TRBJ1-4; 10 nucleotides line up with TRBD1. V was clipped by 3 bases and J by 7 bases; unmatched bases: 5. The CDR3 loop spans 15 amino acids. Looked up from germline, CDR1 is MNHNS and CDR2 is SASEGT. CDR3 residues: CASSEGTGAGEKLFF. CDR3 DNA: TGTGCCAGCAGTGAGGGGACAGGGGCGGGTGAAAAACTGTTTTTT.

This chain links TRBV5-4 with TRBJ1-1; 7 nucleotides agree with TRBD1. With V trimmed by 4 bases and J by 1 base, 7 bases remained unmatched. CDR1 is SGHNT and CDR2 is YYREEE in the germline V gene (reference sequence). This CDR3 spans 15 amino acids. The CDR3: CASSRDRVGNTEAFF. The CDR3 nucleotides read TGTGCCAGCAGCCGTGACAGGGTTGGGAACACTGAAGCTTTCTTT.

The chain is built from TRBV13 and TRBJ1-1; D unclear. Germline loops: CDR1 PRHDT, CDR2 FYEKMQ (reference sequence). The germline V and J ends were trimmed by 3 bases and 3 bases, with 11 bases remaining between them. The CDR3 is 14 amino acids. Written as DNA, the CDR3 is TGTGCCAGCAGCTTCTCGACTGGATACACTGAAGCTTTCTTT. Translation gives CASSFSTGYTEAFF. Drawing the rest from reference TRBV13 and TRBJ1-1, the complete variable domain is AAGVIQSPRHLIKEKRETATLKCYPIPRHDTVYWYQQGPGQDPQFLISFYEKMQSDKGSIPDRFSAQQFSDYHSELNMSSLELGDSALYFCASSFSTGYTEAFFGQGTRLTVV.